A single sample gave rise to the 30 T cell receptor beta chains below, sequenced in a study of CD8+CD57+ T cells in acquired aplastic anemia. By flow cytometry, patients selected for sequencing had shown an expansion of CD8+CD57+ cells. Template material for TCR beta VDJ and CDR3 profiling consisted of genomic DNA. Using its own MiXCR run on the reads, TCRdb lists one record per CDR3 protein. The sample yields around 180,000 distinct CDR3 sequences, around 50% seen once. Sequencing was carried out using sorted CD4+, CD8+, or CD8+CD57+ T cells (not recorded which) from PBMCs. These TCRs come from a human donor with aplastic anemia.

V usage is TRBV5-1 and J usage is TRBJ2-1; possibly TRBD1 or TRBD2 for D (5 bases each). The germline V gene has CDR1 SGHRS and CDR2 YFSETQ. V gave up 0 bases and J gave up 2 bases, with 12 bases separating them. CDR3 length: 16 amino acids. The CDR3 coding sequence is TGCGCCAGCAGCTTGGTTGGGGACCAAGCCTACAATGAGCAGTTCTTC. Protein sequence: CASSLVGDQAYNEQFF.

In this sample, this clonotype turned up a few times. The chain recombines TRBV5-4 with TRBJ1-3; 7 bases agree with TRBD1. V trimming: 2 bases; J trimming: 0 bases; junction bases outside the gene matches: 8. Looked up from germline, CDR1 is SGHNT and CDR2 is YYREEE (reference sequence). CDR3 length: 17 residues. CDR3 protein: CASSLGGKIVSGNTIYF. CDR3 nucleotide sequence: TGTGCCAGCAGCTTAGGGGGCAAAATCGTCTCTGGAAACACCATATATTTT.

This clonotype was observed at least ten times. The chain carries TRBV10-3 and TRBJ2-1; TRBD2 matches 7 bases. After removal of 5 bases from V and 3 bases from J, the junction contained 4 bases not matched to a gene. The CDR3 runs to 14 residues. Per the germline V gene, CDR1 is ENHRY and CDR2 is SYGVKD. The CDR3 loop reads CAISLGTIYNEQFF. CDR3 in DNA: TGTGCCATCAGTCTCGGGACTATCTACAATGAGCAGTTCTTC.

In the case of this clonotype: This may be a read error: a much more frequent sequence differs by one nucleotide. The CDR3 here is CASSEGGGQPQHF. The CDR3 region has the DNA TGTGCCAGCAGTGAAGGGGGTGGGCAGCCCCAGCATTTT. The chain recombines TRBV6-1 with TRBJ1-5; D remains ambiguous. The CDR3 totals 13 residues. V dropped 1 base and J dropped 7 bases, with 8 bases sitting between them. Germline loops: CDR1 MNHNS, CDR2 SASEGT.

V gene TRBV6-2 or TRBV6-3 combines with J gene TRBJ1-5; TRBD1 aligns across 10 bases. The CDR3 spans 16 residues. V gave up 7 bases and J gave up 2 bases; unmatched junction bases: 8. Looked up from germline, CDR1 is MNHEY and CDR2 is SVGEGT. The CDR3 protein is CASIRQGARGNQPQHF. The CDR3 region has the DNA TGTGCCAGCATCAGACAGGGGGCGCGGGGCAATCAGCCCCAGCATTTT.

V is TRBV25-1 and J is TRBJ2-1; 8 bases line up with TRBD2. CDR1 is MGHDK and CDR2 is SYGVNS in the germline V gene. Trimming took 4 bases from V and 9 from J; bases not matched to a gene: 20. The CDR3 is 18 residues long. CDR3 sequence (DNA): TGTGCCAGCAGTGGCCCGGGGGCCCTCGGCGGGGGGCCAGGTGAGCAGTTCTTC. It translates to CASSGPGALGGGPGEQFF.

The J gene is TRBJ1-1, the V gene TRBV7-6, with TRBD1 matching over 8 bases. The V segment lost 5 bases and the J segment 8 bases; nucleotides outside the gene matches: 4. The CDR3 is made up of 12 amino acids. Looked up from germline, CDR1 is SGHVS and CDR2 is FNYEAQ. The CDR3, as DNA: TGTGCCAGCAGCCCAGGACAGGGAGAAGCTTTCTTT. It is translated as CASSPGQGEAFF. Full variable domain (missing parts from reference TRBV7-6 and TRBJ1-1): GAGVSQSPRYKVTKRGQDVALRCDPISGHVSLYWYRQALGQGPEFLTYFNYEAQQDKSGLPNDRFSAERPEGSISTLTIQRTEQRDSAMYRCASSPGQGEAFFGQGTRLTVV.

As DNA, the CDR3 is TGTGCCACCGGGGGCAGGGGAGCAGATACGCAGTATTTT. Protein sequence: CATGGRGADTQYF. The chain joins TRBV15 to TRBJ2-3; tentatively, D is TRBD1 (6 bases). This CDR3 contains 13 residues. The V gene lost 8 bases and the J gene lost 4 bases, with 13 bases spanning the gap. Germline lookup yields CDR1 LNHNV and CDR2 YYDKDF (reference sequence).

The chain carries TRBV19 and TRBJ1-4; no firm D call. V was cut by 3 bases and J by 3 bases, with 11 bases left in between. CDR3 size: 15 residues. The germline V gene encodes CDR1 LNHDA and CDR2 SQIVND (reference sequence). CDR3 region: CASSISSRPNEKLFF. The CDR3 DNA reads TGTGCCAGTAGTATTAGTTCACGGCCTAATGAAAAACTGTTTTTT.

In its sample, this clonotype was seen once. V gene TRBV7-9 combines with J gene TRBJ1-1; D not resolved. This CDR3 comprises 13 residues. Germline-derived CDR1 and CDR2 are SEHNR and FQNEAQ (reference sequence). The V and J ends lost 4 bases and 0 bases respectively, with 6 bases between them. The CDR3 here is CASSWTMNTEAFF. The DNA of the CDR3 is TGTGCCAGCAGCTGGACTATGAACACTGAAGCTTTCTTT.

This clonotype was recorded at least ten times. The chain carries TRBV7-9 and TRBJ2-2, with unresolved D. Germline assignment: CDR1 SEHNR and CDR2 FQNEAQ (reference sequence). The CDR3 runs to 13 residues. The V end was cut by 3 bases, the J end by 4 bases, with 6 bases between. The CDR3 is CASSFQSTGELFF. CDR3 nucleotides: TGTGCCAGCAGCTTCCAGAGCACCGGGGAGCTGTTTTTT.

By share of the sample, this clonotype is medium-sized. V usage is TRBV10-3 and J usage is TRBJ2-7; D may be TRBD1 (6 bases). The CDR3 spans 14 residues. V was trimmed by 5 bases and J by 5 bases, leaving 16 bases between them. Per the germline V gene, CDR1 is ENHRY and CDR2 is SYGVKD. The CDR3 protein is CAISSQGKVNEQYF. CDR3 DNA: TGTGCCATCAGTTCACAGGGTAAGGTCAACGAGCAGTACTTC.

This rearrangement joins TRBV29-1 to TRBJ2-3, with 13 bases lining up with TRBD2. This CDR3 is 15 amino acids long. CDR1 is SQVTM and CDR2 is ANQGSEA in the germline V gene. Trimming at V came to 7 bases and at J to 4 bases, leaving 8 bases not matched to a gene. The CDR3 region is CSGATSGGLADTQYF. CDR3 DNA: TGCAGCGGTGCGACTAGCGGGGGGTTGGCAGATACGCAGTATTTT.

Details on this clonotype: The conserved final phenylalanine or tryptophan is absent from the CDR3, which likely points to a read error. The limits of the CDR3 on the DNA are not certain, so only TCRdb's listed CDR3 is given. V and J are TRBV2 and TRBJ2-7; TRBD2, the table's D call, was not compared with the DNA. Per germline, CDR1 SNHLY and CDR2 FYNNEI. Inclusive of both ends, the CDR3 amounts to 11 amino acids. CDR3 sequence: CASSEGWRLAG.

CDR3 sequence: CASRLDTQGGYTF. The CDR3 DNA sequence: TGTGCCAGCAGGCTGGACACCCAGGGCGGCTACACCTTC. The chain has TRBV2 and TRBJ1-2, with D possibly matching TRBD1 (5 bases). Germline V gene lookup returns CDR1 SNHLY and CDR2 FYNNEI. The CDR3 is made up of 13 amino acids. V was cut by 6 bases and J by 8 bases, with 16 bases left in between.

The rearrangement links TRBV3-1 to TRBJ2-7; 12 nucleotides agree with TRBD2. The CDR3 runs to 16 residues. The V gene end was trimmed by 4 bases and the J gene end by 4 bases; junction bases not matched to a gene: 8. Per germline, CDR1 LGHDT and CDR2 YNNKEL (reference sequence). CDR3 amino acids: CASSPRLAGAVYEQYF. CDR3 DNA sequence: TGTGCCAGCAGCCCAAGACTAGCGGGGGCCGTATACGAGCAGTACTTC.

This clonotype has ten or more counts. This CDR3 reads CASSPYKENTIYF. CDR3 DNA: TGTGCCAGCAGCCCTTACAAGGAAAACACCATATATTTT. The chain couples TRBV9 to TRBJ1-3; D remains unclear. The germline V gene encodes CDR1 SGDLS and CDR2 YYNGEE. Trimming removed 4 bases at V and 6 bases at J, with 11 bases between. The CDR3 is 13 residues long.

This clonotype was observed many times. V and J are TRBV9 and TRBJ1-1, with a weak D call TRBD1 (5 bases). Germline assignment: CDR1 SGDLS and CDR2 YYNGEE. V lost 2 bases, J lost 10 bases, and 15 bases lay in between. CDR3 length: 13 residues. This CDR3 reads CASSVQVGRRAFF. CDR3 DNA sequence: TGTGCCAGCAGCGTCCAAGTGGGACGCCGAGCTTTCTTT.

The chain couples TRBV7-6 to TRBJ2-7, with 9 bases fitting TRBD2. V lost 0 bases to trimming and J lost 3 bases; unmatched junction nucleotides: 3. The CDR3 covers 15 residues. In germline, CDR1 is SGHVS, CDR2 FNYEAQ. The CDR3 protein is CASSLASGGVYEQYF. CDR3 DNA: TGTGCCAGCAGCTTAGCTAGCGGGGGAGTCTACGAGCAGTACTTC.

CDR3 in amino acids: CASSLAGTSGRNEQFF. The CDR3 nucleotides are TGTGCCAGCAGCTTAGCCGGGACTAGCGGACGCAATGAGCAGTTCTTC. The gene calls are TRBV7-8 and TRBJ2-1; 11 nucleotides agree with TRBD2. The CDR3 covers 16 residues. Germline CDR1 and CDR2: SGHVS and FQNEAQ. Unmatched junction bases numbered 4, after V lost 0 bases and J lost 6 bases.

This clonotype was picked up many times. This chain joins TRBV20-1 and TRBJ1-6; 9 nucleotides agree with TRBD1. The ends lost 1 base at V and 8 bases at J; junction bases unmatched: 9. The CDR3 runs 16 residues. CDR1 and CDR2 (germline): DFQATT, SNEGSKA (reference sequence). This CDR3 reads CSARAPQGALDSPLHF. The CDR3 DNA is TGCAGTGCTAGAGCCCCACAGGGGGCGTTGGATTCACCCCTCCACTTT.

J is TRBJ1-2 and V is TRBV10-3; D is possibly TRBD1 (6 bases). In germline, CDR1 is ENHRY, CDR2 SYGVKD. Trimming took 3 bases from V and 4 from J, leaving 15 bases between them. The CDR3 is 15 residues long. CDR3 protein: CAISEGGRGIYGYTF. The DNA for the CDR3 is TGTGCCATCAGTGAAGGAGGGAGGGGGATCTATGGCTACACCTTC.

J is TRBJ1-1 and V is TRBV19; D unresolved. Germline CDR1 LNHDA, CDR2 SQIVND (reference sequence). The V end lost 2 bases, the J end lost 3 bases, and 7 bases lay between the germline ends. This CDR3 region has 13 residues. CDR3 nucleotides: TGTGCCAGTAGTATACCAGGTCACACTGAAGCTTTCTTT. Translating gives CASSIPGHTEAFF.

This clonotype was seen at least ten times. The chain joins TRBV11-3 to TRBJ2-7, with D tentatively TRBD2 (6 bases). V dropped 0 bases and J dropped 6 bases, with 12 bases sitting between them. Germline CDR1 and CDR2: SGHNT and YENEEA. The CDR3 is 14 residues long. The CDR3 sequence is CASSLDLKGGEQYF. Here the CDR3 DNA reads TGTGCCAGCAGCTTAGATTTAAAGGGAGGCGAGCAGTACTTC.

The J gene is TRBJ2-7, the V gene TRBV2; TRBD1 agrees at 11 bases. V was pared by 6 bases and J by 3 bases, with 4 bases of the junction left unmatched. CDR3 length: 14 residues. The germline V gene encodes CDR1 SNHLY and CDR2 FYNNEI. The CDR3 is CASRGGTGGYEQYF. In DNA, the CDR3 is TGTGCCAGCAGGGGCGGGACAGGGGGCTACGAGCAGTACTTC. The whole variable domain, remainder taken from reference TRBV2 and TRBJ2-7, is EPEVTQTPSHQVTQMGQEVILRCVPISNHLYFYWYRQILGQKVEFLVSFYNNEISEKSEIFDDQFSVERPDGSNFTLKIRSTKLEDSAMYFCASRGGTGGYEQYFGPGTRLTVT.

This clonotype was recorded a few times. One junction end does not reproduce the germline sequence, and a read error may be involved. This sequence joins TRBV5-8 and TRBJ1-6; D is unresolved. The CDR3 is 12 residues long. Germline CDR1 and CDR2: SGHTS and YDEGEE. The CDR3 DNA reads as TGCGCCAGCAGTTTTGCCCTGCCACCCCTCCACTTT. Translated: CASSFALPPLHF.

For this clonotype: This sequence may be a read error, since a much larger clone differs from it by one base. The chain joins TRBV19 to TRBJ2-6; D remains unclear. The ends were cut back, 8 bases at V and 0 bases at J, with 17 bases in the middle. The germline V gene has CDR1 LNHDA and CDR2 SQIVND (reference sequence). The CDR3 consists of 17 residues. This chain's CDR3 is CASGTLGRYSGANVLTF. The CDR3 DNA follows: TGTGCCAGTGGTACTCTTGGGCGTTACTCTGGGGCCAACGTCCTGACTTTC.

This clonotype was picked up a small number of times. V and J are TRBV10-3 and TRBJ2-1, with D unresolved. The ends were cut back, 3 bases at V and 0 bases at J, with 9 bases in the middle. Germline-derived CDR1 and CDR2 are ENHRY and SYGVKD. The CDR3 sequence is 15 residues long. CDR3 coding DNA: TGTGCCATCAGTGACGCGGAGAGCTCCTACAATGAGCAGTTCTTC. Translation: CAISDAESSYNEQFF.

The sample holds one count of this clonotype. The gene calls are TRBV9 and TRBJ1-4; TRBD1 aligns across 10 bases. Germline values: CDR1 SGDLS, CDR2 YYNGEE. The V segment lost 4 bases and the J segment 4 bases; nucleotides outside the gene matches: 7. The CDR3 consists of 16 residues. DNA for the CDR3: TGTGCCAGCAGCTCGTTTGGACAGGGGGATAATGAAAAACTGTTTTTT. It is translated as CASSSFGQGDNEKLFF.

This clonotype was detected many times. The J gene is TRBJ1-1, the V gene TRBV5-1, with TRBD1 matching 7 bases. Germline lookup yields CDR1 SGHRS and CDR2 YFSETQ. The CDR3 totals 15 residues. Germline trimming cut 4 bases from V and 5 bases from J; bases unmatched to any gene: 11. CDR3: CASSMLSGGGTEAFF. CDR3 coding DNA: TGCGCCAGCAGCATGTTATCAGGGGGTGGGACTGAAGCTTTCTTT. The full variable domain, in which reference TRBV5-1 and TRBJ1-1 provide the parts outside the CDR3, is KAGVTQTPRYLIKTRGQQVTLSCSPISGHRSVSWYQQTPGQGLQFLFEYFSETQRNKGNFPGRFSGRQFSNSRSEMNVSTLELGDSALYLCASSMLSGGGTEAFFGQGTRLTVV.